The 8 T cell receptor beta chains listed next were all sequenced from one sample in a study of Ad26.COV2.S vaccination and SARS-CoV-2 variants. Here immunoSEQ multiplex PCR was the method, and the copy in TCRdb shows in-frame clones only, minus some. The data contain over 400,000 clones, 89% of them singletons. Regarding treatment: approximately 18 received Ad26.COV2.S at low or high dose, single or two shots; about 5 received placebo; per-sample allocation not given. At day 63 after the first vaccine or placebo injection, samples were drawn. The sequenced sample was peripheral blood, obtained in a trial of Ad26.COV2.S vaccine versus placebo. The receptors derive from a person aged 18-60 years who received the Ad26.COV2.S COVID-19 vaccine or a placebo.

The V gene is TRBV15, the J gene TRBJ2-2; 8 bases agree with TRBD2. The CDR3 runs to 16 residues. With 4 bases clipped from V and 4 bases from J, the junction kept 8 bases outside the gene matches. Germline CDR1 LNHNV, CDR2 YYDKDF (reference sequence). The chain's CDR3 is CATSTLAGRITGELFF. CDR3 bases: TGTGCCACCAGCACCTTAGCGGGGCGAATCACCGGGGAGCTGTTTTTT.

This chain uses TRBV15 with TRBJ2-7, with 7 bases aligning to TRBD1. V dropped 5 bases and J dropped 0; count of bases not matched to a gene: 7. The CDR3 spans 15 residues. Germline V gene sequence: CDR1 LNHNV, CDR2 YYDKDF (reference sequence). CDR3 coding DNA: TGTGCCACCAGCGGTTCCGGGACAGTCTCCTACGAGCAGTACTTC. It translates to CATSGSGTVSYEQYF.

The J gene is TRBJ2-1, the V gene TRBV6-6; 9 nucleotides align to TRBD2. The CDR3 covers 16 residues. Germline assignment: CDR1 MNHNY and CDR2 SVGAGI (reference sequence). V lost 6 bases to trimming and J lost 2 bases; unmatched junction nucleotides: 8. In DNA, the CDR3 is TGTGCCAGCAGCCCCACTAGCGGGTGGACCTACAATGAGCAGTTCTTC. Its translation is CASSPTSGWTYNEQFF.

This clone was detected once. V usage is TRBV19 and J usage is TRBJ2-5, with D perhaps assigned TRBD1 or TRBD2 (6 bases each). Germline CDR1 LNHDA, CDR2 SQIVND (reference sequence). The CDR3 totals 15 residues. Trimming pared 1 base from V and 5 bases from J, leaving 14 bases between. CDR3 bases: TGTGCCAGTAGTATAGCGTACAGGGACTGGGAGACCCAGTACTTC. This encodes CASSIAYRDWETQYF.

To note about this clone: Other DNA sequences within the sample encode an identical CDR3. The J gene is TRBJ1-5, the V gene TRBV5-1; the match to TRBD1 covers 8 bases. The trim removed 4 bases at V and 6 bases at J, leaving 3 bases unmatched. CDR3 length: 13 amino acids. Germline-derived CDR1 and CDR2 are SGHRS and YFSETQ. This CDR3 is CASSPTGAQPQHF. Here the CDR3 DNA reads TGCGCCAGCAGCCCGACAGGGGCTCAGCCCCAGCATTTT.

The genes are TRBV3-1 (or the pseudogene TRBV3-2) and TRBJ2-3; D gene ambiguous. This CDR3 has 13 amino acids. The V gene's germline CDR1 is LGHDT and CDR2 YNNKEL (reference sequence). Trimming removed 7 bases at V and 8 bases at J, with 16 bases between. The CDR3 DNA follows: TGTGCCAGCACCTCCGGGCCCTCAAGTACGCAGTATTTT. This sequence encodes CASTSGPSSTQYF.

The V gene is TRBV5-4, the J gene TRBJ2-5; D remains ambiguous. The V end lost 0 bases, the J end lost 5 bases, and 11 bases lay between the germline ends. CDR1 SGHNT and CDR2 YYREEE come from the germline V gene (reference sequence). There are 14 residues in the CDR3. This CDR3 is CASSLESRSETQYF. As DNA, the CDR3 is TGTGCCAGCAGCTTGGAGTCGAGGTCGGAGACCCAGTACTTC.

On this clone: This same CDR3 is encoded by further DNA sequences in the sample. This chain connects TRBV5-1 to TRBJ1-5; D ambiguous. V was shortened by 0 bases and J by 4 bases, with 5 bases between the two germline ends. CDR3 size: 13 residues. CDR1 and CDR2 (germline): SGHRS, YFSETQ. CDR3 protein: CASSLDRNQPQHF. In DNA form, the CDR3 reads TGCGCCAGCAGCTTGGACAGAAATCAGCCCCAGCATTTT. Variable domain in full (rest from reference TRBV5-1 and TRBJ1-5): KAGVTQTPRYLIKTRGQQVTLSCSPISGHRSVSWYQQTPGQGLQFLFEYFSETQRNKGNFPGRFSGRQFSNSRSEMNVSTLELGDSALYLCASSLDRNQPQHFGDGTRLSIL.